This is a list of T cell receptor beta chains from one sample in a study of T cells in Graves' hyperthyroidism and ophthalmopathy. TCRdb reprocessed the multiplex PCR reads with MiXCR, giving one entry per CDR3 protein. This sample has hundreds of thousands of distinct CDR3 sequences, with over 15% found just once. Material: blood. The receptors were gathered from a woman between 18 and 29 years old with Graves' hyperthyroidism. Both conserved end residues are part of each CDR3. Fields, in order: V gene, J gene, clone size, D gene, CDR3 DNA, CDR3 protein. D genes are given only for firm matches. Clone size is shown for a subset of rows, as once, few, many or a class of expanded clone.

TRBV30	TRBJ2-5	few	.	TGTGCCTGGAGTGTACTGGTGCGGGGCCACTTACAAGAGACCCAGTACTTC	CAWSVLVRGHLQETQYF
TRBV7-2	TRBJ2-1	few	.	TGTGCCAGCAGCTTAGATGGGTCAGTAGGGCGCGATGAGCAGTTCTTC	CASSLDGSVGRDEQFF
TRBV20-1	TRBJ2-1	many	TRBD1	TGCAGTGCTGGGGGGACAGGGGTCAATGAGCAGTTCTTC	CSAGGTGVNEQFF
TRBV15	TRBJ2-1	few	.	TGTGCCACCAGCAAATTACCCAGTAATGAGCAGTTCTTC	CATSKLPSNEQFF
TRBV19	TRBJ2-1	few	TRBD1	TGTGCCAGTAGGAAAAACAGGGGGACCATCTACAATGAGCAGTTCTTC	CASRKNRGTIYNEQFF
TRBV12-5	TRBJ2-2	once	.	TGTGCTAGTGGTTTGAGGGCGGGAAACACCGGGGAGCTGTTTTTT	CASGLRAGNTGELFF
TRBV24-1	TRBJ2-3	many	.	TGTGCCACCAGTGATCCCCGAGGGGCTAGCACAGATACGCAGTATTTT	CATSDPRGASTDTQYF
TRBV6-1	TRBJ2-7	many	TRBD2	TGTGCCAGCAGTGAATGGGAGGGTGTAGGGGACTACGAGCAGTACTTC	CASSEWEGVGDYEQYF
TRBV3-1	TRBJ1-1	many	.	TGTGCCAGCAGCCAAGTCTCAGTCGGTGAAGCTTTCTTT	CASSQVSVGEAFF
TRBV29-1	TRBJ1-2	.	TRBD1	TGCAGCGCCGACCCCGGACAGGGGCATGGCTACACCTTC	CSADPGQGHGYTF
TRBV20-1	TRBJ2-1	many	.	TGCAGTTTTTTGGCGGGAATCTACAATGAGCAGTTCTTC	CSFLAGIYNEQFF
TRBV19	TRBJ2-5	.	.	TGTGCCAGTGGTGCTGTACAAGAGACCCAGTACTTC	CASGAVQETQYF
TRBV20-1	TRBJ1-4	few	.	TGCAGTGCTAGTAATACAGCTAGTGAAAAACTGTTTTTT	CSASNTASEKLFF
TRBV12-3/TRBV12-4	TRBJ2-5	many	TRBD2	TGTGCCAGCAGTCCTTGGACTAGCGGGGGAATCCAAGAGACCCAGTACTTC	CASSPWTSGGIQETQYF
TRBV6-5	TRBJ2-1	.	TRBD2	TGTGCCAGCAGTTCCACCCCCCGGAGCGGGAGTGATGGCAATGAGCAGTTCTTC	CASSSTPRSGSDGNEQFF
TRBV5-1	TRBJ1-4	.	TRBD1	TGCGCCAGCAGCCGAACCGGGACAGCACTTAATGAAAAACTGTTTTTT	CASSRTGTALNEKLFF
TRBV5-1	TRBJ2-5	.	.	TGCGCCAGCAGGTGGTCCGGGACCCAAGAGACCCAGTACTTC	CASRWSGTQETQYF
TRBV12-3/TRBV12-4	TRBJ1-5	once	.	TGTGCCAGCAGTTTTGGACCAGATAAGCCCCAGCATTTT	CASSFGPDKPQHF
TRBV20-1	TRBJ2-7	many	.	TGCAGTGCTAGGATGTCCTACGAGCAGTACTTC	CSARMSYEQYF
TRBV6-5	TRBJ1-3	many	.	TGTGCCAGCAGTTACTCGTCTCTCCGCTCTGGAAACACCATATATTTT	CASSYSSLRSGNTIYF
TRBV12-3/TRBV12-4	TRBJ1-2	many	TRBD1	TGTGCCAGCACCCTATCGACAGGGGGAAATCTTGGCTACACCTTC	CASTLSTGGNLGYTF
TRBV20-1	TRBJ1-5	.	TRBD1	TGCAGTGCTAGAGATGAAACAGGGGTCGGCAATCAGCCCCAGCATTTT	CSARDETGVGNQPQHF
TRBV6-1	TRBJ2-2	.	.	TGTGCCAGCAGTCGTCTAGGACTCGACTCGAACACCGGGGAGCTGTTTTTT	CASSRLGLDSNTGELFF
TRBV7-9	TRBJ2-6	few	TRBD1	TGTGCCAGCAGCCCCTGGGACAGGGGGCGTTCGGGGGCCAACGTCCTGACTTTC	CASSPWDRGRSGANVLTF
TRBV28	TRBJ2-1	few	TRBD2	TGTGCCAGCAGCCGGGAGGGAGCGGCCTCCTACAATGAGCAGTTCTTC	CASSREGAASYNEQFF
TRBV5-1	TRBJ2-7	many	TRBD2	TGCGCCAGCAGCTTGGTTACTAGCGCGAAAGAAACCTACGAGCAGTACTTC	CASSLVTSAKETYEQYF
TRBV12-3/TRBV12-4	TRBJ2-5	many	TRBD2	TGTGCCAGCACTTACTCCGCACTAGCGGGGGGGCCAGAGACCCAGTACTTC	CASTYSALAGGPETQYF
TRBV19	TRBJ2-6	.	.	TGTGCCAGTAGCCAGGGATACTCTGGGGCCAACGTCCTGACTTTC	CASSQGYSGANVLTF
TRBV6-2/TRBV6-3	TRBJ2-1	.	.	TGTGCCAGCAGTTACTCGCCAGTCGGCTCCTACAATGAGCAGTTCTTC	CASSYSPVGSYNEQFF
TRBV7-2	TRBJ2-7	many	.	TGTGCCAGCAGCCGTTTTGCGGGGGAGCAGTACTTC	CASSRFAGEQYF
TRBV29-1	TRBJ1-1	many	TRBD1	TGCAGCGTTAACAGGGGGGCAAACCCTGAAGCTTTCTTT	CSVNRGANPEAFF
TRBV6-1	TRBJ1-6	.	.	TGTGCCAGCAGTTATGGGGTTGATTCACCCCTCCACTTT	CASSYGVDSPLHF
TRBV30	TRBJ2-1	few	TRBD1	TGTGCCTGGAGAACAGACAGGGCGGAATACAATGAGCAGTTCTTC	CAWRTDRAEYNEQFF
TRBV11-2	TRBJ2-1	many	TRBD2	TGTGCCAGCAGCTTAGTGCTAGCGGGAGAAACGGAGCAGTTCTTC	CASSLVLAGETEQFF
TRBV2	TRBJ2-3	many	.	TGTGCCGGCATGGGGGGCTGGCGCACAGATACGCAGTATTTT	CAGMGGWRTDTQYF
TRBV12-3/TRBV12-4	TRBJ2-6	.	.	TGTGCCAGCAGTATACTCGCCCCCTCTGGGGCCAACGTCCTGACTTTC	CASSILAPSGANVLTF
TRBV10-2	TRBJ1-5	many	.	TGCGCCAGCAGTGAGTCAGGGGGGACAAATCAGCCCCAGCATTTT	CASSESGGTNQPQHF
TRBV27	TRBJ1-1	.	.	TGTGCCAGCGGGGCTGTGGAGGGGCGGAGGAGGAACACTGAAGCTTTCTTT	CASGAVEGRRRNTEAFF
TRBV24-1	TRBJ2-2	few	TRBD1	TGTGCCACCAGTGATCTGACAGGGGGCGACACCGGGGAGCTGTTTTTT	CATSDLTGGDTGELFF
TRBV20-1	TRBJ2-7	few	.	TGCAGTGCGACTCGGACAGCCCTGGAGCAGTACTTC	CSATRTALEQYF